What follows is one T cell receptor beta chain and its context. The data stem from a study of blood T cell repertoires in COVID-19. Study at large: Both acute and convalescent COVID-19 samples were obtained from the United States, Italy and Spain. T cells, B-cell-depleted T cells, or PBMCs supplied cDNA or gDNA.

Per the germline V gene, CDR1 is LGHDT and CDR2 is YNNKEL (reference sequence). V dropped 3 bases and J dropped 6; count of bases not matched to a gene: 6. This CDR3 has 15 residues. Original methodology: Estimation of nucleated cell counts relied on the amplification of reference gene primers. Produced via immunoSEQ multiplex PCR; TCRdb's table is partial and in-frame only. D and trimming were read from the DNA, whereas the V and J calls and clone size are those reported in that table. Found here are some 87,000 clones, approximately 91% of them singletons; the top ten hold 3% to 4%. The sequence came from a woman in her seventies with acute or convalescent COVID-19. Sequences were obtained from peripheral blood. This rearrangement joins TRBV3-1 (or the pseudogene TRBV3-2) to TRBJ1-4; TRBD1 aligns across 8 bases. Written as DNA, the CDR3 is TGTGCCAGCAGCCACAGGGGGCAAGGTGATGAAAAACTGTTTTTT. Protein product: CASSHRGQGDEKLFF.